This T cell receptor beta chain was documented in a study of CXCR3-negative and CXCR3-positive naive CD8 T cells. Germline assignment: CDR1 SGHKS and CDR2 YYEKEE (reference sequence). This CDR3 region has 14 residues. In the case of this clonotype: Antigen unknown.

Study-wide findings and caveats: Cryopreservation partially lowered CXCR3 expression, so most assays used fresh PBMCs.

Via 5' RACE with UMI labels, TRB cDNA libraries were prepared. After re-calling the 5' RACE reads, TCRdb lists one entry per CDR3 protein, DNA absent. This listing includes 50,000 to 65,000 distinct CDR3 sequences. What was sequenced was naive CXCR3- CD8+ T cells from blood. Subset denoted: CD45RO-CCR7+CD27+CD95- naive CD8+ T cells lacking CXCR3 (TNR3-). The TCR originated in a human donor in good health. Some clones in this sample may be carry-over from other donors' samples. The chain joins TRBV5-5 to TRBJ1-6; TCRdb calls TRBD1, which cannot be checked without DNA. The chain's CDR3 is CASSFGLGDSPLHF. The complete variable domain, with remaining parts taken from reference TRBV5-5 and TRBJ1-6, reads DAGVTQSPTHLIKTRGQQVTLRCSPISGHKSVSWYQQVLGQGPQFIFQYYEKEERGRGNFPDRFSARQFPNYSSELNVNALLLGDSALYLCASSFGLGDSPLHFGNGTRLTVT.